Included here is one TCR beta chain sequence, with context. The clone's antigen remains unknown. No base-level quality is on record; no much larger clone is a single base apart. At the DNA level, this CDR3 is encoded by other sequences in the same sample as well. Donors were healthy HIV-negative adults with no recently reported acute infections or vaccinations. Only Caucasian adults living in Nashville, Tennessee, USA were represented among the donors. CD4+ T cells were enriched by magnetic negative selection, after which naive cells were positively selected on CD45RA and the negative fraction was taken as the memory subset. Blood was obtained by leukapheresis, after which PBMCs were separated by Ficoll-Histopaque density gradient centrifugation and cryopreserved in liquid nitrogen vapor phase. Purity and quantity of every magnetically sorted T cell population were checked by analytical flow cytometry. Genomic DNA was isolated from every sorted fraction and measured by UV absorbance on a Nanodrop 2000c.

Using the deep immunoSEQ assay, TCR CDR3 regions were amplified from genomic DNA by multiplex PCR. For each cell subset, the extracted genomic DNA was distributed evenly across all wells of several immunoSEQ 96-well plates, and each plate served as one replicate. Each replicate PCR for sorted subsets received about 200 ng genomic DNA, equal to about 30,000 T cell genomes. The purified libraries were quantified using a Qubit 3.0 fluorometer, sized with a Bioanalyzer 2100, and then quantified again using the KAPA Library Quantification kit. Every immunoSEQ 96-well plate was sequenced on a separate single-read 150-cycle Illumina NextSeq 550 flow cell. On the study's bioinformatics: Because the immunoSEQ output held only junctional sequences and lacked quality scores, the filtering could not match the filtering applied to full-length reads. Sequences were annotated with PyIR, a Python wrapper for IgBLAST v1.9, using IMGT germline references to assign V/J genes and CDR3. Reads were filtered out if the reads had weak V/J assignments (E-value above 1e-6), no CDR3, stop codons, out-of-frame junctions, or ambiguous translated residues. V3J clonotypes were defined as sequences sharing the same inferred V gene, J gene, and CDR3 amino acid sequence. The percentage overlap between two repertoires was calculated by dividing the number of shared unique clonotypes by the size of the smaller repertoire. Repertoire richness was assessed with RTK rarefaction, the Chao1 estimator, and Recon v2.1 estimates of unobserved clonotypes. OLGA was used to compute generation probabilities for all TCRbeta clonotypes that the gDNA method yielded from a few donors. TCRdb provides this immuneACCESS table in a form limited to in-frame rearrangements. Some clones are lacking; in checked studies, under half of them reflect an unresolved V gene, and why the rest are absent is not known. That table is the source of V, J and clone size, and D and trimming were worked out from the DNA. The sample has about 2 million clones on record, around 95% of them singletons. The top ten constitute 0.1% to 0.15% of the sample.

This entry is derived from a study of shared clonotypes between healthy human individuals (TCRdb year 2020). With regard to the full study: The cohort included a few men and a couple of women between 18 and 49 years of age. Per donor, three plates each were used for CD4 naive and CD4 memory, two for CD8 naive, and one for CD8 memory. The study deeply sequenced blood TCR repertoires of five healthy adults to estimate repertoire size and the extent of clonotype sharing between individuals. To increase sequencing depth and limit assay-specific biases, different laboratories used diverse techniques to prepare libraries and sequence TCR repertoires. Per donor, leukapheresis produced somewhere between about 0.9 and 9 billion PBMCs. What the research found in general, with its limitations: Estimated clonotype richness was generally larger for naive than for memory subsets. Based on pairwise subsampling, the degree of clonotype sharing among donors was expected to be affected by sequencing depth. Compared with non-shared clonotypes, clonotypes shared by all four sorted-subset donors had higher generation probabilities. Only blood was sampled, and tissue TCR repertoires likely differ from those in blood. Because the study included a small number of donors, the genetic and exposure-history diversity represented was limited. Across four donors, around 5% of naive CD4, more than 3% of naive CD8, about 2.3% of memory CD4, and roughly 0.41% of memory CD8 clonotypes were shared. Even with the large sequencing depth, rarefaction of the sorted-subset datasets indicated that sequencing was incomplete.

Including cysteine and phenylalanine, the CDR3 has 15 amino acids. Just the 45-base CDR3 DNA is kept, in frame starting at base 1. CDR1 and CDR2 (MDHEN, SYDVKM) derive from the germline V gene. Trimming at the junction amounts to 6 bases on V and 2 bases on J, and the germline ends lie 14 bases apart. The receptor comes from a man younger than 30 in good health. In this chain, TRBV28 is recombined with TRBJ1-5; 5 matching bases give a weak D call of TRBD1. The source material was naive CD4+ T cells sorted from blood. This sample's cell subset or site label indicates: CD45RA+ positively selected. For the CDR3, the sequence is CASSLAGQGNQPQHF. The DNA is as follows: TGTGCCAGCAGCCTTGCAGGGCAAGGCAATCAGCCCCAGCATTTT.